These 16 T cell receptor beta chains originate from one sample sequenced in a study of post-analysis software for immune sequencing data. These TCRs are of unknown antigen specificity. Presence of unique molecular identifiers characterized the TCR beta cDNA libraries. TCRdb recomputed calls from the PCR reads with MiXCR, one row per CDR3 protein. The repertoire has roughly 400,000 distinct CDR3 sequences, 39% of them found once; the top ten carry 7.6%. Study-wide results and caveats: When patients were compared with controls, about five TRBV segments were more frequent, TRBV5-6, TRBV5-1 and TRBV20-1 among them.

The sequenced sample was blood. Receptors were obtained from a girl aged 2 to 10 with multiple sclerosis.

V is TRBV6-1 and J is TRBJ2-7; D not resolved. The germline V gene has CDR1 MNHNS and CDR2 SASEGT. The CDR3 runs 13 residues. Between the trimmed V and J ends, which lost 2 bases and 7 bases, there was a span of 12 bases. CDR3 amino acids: CASSEPVVGEQYF. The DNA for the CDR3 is TGTGCCAGCAGTGAACCTGTCGTGGGAGAGCAGTACTTC.

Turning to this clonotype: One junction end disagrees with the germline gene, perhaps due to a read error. CDR3: CASSQAADTQYF. The CDR3 DNA is TGCGCCAGCAGTCAAGCGGCAGATACGCAGTATTTT. The chain has TRBV6-1 and TRBJ2-3, with D perhaps matching TRBD2 (5 bases). This CDR3 has 12 residues. Germline CDR1 MNHNS, CDR2 SASEGT.

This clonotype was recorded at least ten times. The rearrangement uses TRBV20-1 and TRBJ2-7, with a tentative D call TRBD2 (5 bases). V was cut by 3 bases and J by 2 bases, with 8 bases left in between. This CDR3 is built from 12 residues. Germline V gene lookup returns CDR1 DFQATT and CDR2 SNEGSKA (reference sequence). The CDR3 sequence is CSARGVTYEQYF. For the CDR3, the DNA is TGCAGTGCTAGGGGAGTCACCTACGAGCAGTACTTC.

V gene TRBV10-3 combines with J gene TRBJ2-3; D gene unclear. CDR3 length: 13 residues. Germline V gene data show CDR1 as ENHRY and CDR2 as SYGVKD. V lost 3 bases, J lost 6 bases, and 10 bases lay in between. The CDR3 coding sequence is TGTGCCATCAGTGACCGCCCTGAGGATACGCAGTATTTT. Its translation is CAISDRPEDTQYF.

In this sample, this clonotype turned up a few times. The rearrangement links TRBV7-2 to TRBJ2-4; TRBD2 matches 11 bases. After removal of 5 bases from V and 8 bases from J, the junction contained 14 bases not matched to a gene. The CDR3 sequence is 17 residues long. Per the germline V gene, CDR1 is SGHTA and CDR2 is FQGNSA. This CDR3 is CASSPGRASGRRDIQYF. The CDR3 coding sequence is TGTGCCAGCAGCCCAGGAAGGGCTAGCGGGAGGAGGGACATTCAGTACTTC.

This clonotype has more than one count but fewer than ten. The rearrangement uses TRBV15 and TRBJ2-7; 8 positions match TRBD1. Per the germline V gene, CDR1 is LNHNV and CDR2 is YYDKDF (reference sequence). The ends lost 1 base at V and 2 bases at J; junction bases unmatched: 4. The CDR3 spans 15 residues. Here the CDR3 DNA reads TGTGCCACCAGCAGAGGGCCGGGACAGGCCTACGAGCAGTACTTC. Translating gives CATSRGPGQAYEQYF. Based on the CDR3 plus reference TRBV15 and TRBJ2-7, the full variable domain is DAMVIQNPRYQVTQFGKPVTLSCSQTLNHNVMYWYQQKSSQAPKLLFHYYDKDFNNEADTPDNFQSRRPNTSFCFLDIRSPGLGDTAMYLCATSRGPGQAYEQYFGPGTRLTVT.

The CDR3 nucleotides read TGTGCCAGCAGCTCCTACCGGACAGGGTCTATAGTTGAGCAGTTCTTC. Amino acids: CASSSYRTGSIVEQFF. V and J are TRBV5-6 and TRBJ2-1; 8 nucleotides match TRBD1. Trimming removed 3 bases from V and 9 bases from J; junction bases left unmatched: 14. CDR3 length: 16 amino acids. Germline assignment: CDR1 SGHDT and CDR2 YYEEEE.

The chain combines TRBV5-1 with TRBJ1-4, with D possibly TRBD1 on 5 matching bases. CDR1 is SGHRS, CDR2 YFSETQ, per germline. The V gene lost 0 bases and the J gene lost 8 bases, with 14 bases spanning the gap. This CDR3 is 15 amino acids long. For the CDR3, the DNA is TGCGCCAGCAGCTTGGTGTCCAGGGTAGGAGAAAAACTGTTTTTT. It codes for CASSLVSRVGEKLFF.

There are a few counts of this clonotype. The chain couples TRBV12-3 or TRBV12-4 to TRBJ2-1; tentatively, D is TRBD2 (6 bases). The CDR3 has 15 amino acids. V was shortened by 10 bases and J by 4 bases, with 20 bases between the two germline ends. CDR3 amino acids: CAISRGGRSYNEQFF. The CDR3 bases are TGTGCCATCTCTCGAGGAGGGAGGTCGTACAATGAGCAGTTCTTC.

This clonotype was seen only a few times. CDR3 protein: CSVELKQGSNIQYF. DNA of the CDR3: TGCAGCGTTGAACTGAAACAGGGGAGCAACATTCAGTACTTC. This sequence joins TRBV29-1 and TRBJ2-4; TRBD1 aligns across 7 bases. The CDR3 consists of 14 residues. V lost 2 bases and J lost 7; bases outside the gene matches: 8. Germline assignment: CDR1 SQVTM and CDR2 ANQGSEA.

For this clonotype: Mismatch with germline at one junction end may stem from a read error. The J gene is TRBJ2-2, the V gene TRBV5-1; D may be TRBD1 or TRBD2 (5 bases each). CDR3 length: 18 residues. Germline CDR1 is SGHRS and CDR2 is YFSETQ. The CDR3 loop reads CAGSLSQGSLPNTGERFF. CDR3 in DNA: TGCGCCGGCAGCTTAAGTCAGGGATCCCTCCCGAACACCGGGGAGCGGTTTTTT.

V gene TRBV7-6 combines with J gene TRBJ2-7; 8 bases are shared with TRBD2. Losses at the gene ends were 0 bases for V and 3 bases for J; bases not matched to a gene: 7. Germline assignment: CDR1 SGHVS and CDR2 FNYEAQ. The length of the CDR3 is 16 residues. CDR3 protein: CASSLALAGSFYEQYF. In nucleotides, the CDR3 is TGTGCCAGCAGCTTAGCCCTAGCGGGCAGTTTCTACGAGCAGTACTTC.

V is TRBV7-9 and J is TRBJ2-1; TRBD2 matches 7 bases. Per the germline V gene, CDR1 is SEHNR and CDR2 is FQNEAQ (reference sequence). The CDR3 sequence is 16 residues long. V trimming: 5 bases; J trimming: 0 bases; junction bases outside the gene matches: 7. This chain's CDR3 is CASSPRERYSYNEQFF. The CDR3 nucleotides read TGTGCCAGCAGCCCGCGGGAGCGATACTCCTACAATGAGCAGTTCTTC.

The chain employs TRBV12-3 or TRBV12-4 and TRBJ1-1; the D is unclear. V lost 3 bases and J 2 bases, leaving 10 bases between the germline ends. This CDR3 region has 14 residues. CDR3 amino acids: CASSLVLLNTEAFF. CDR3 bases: TGTGCCAGCAGTTTGGTTCTTCTCAACACTGAAGCTTTCTTT.

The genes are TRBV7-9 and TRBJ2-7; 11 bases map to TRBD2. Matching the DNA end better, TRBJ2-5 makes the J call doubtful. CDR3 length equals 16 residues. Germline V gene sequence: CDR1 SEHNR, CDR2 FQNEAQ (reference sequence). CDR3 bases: TGTGCCAGCAGCCGCTTCCCGGGACTAGCGGAAGAGACCCAGTACTTC. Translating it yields CASSRFPGLAEETQYF.

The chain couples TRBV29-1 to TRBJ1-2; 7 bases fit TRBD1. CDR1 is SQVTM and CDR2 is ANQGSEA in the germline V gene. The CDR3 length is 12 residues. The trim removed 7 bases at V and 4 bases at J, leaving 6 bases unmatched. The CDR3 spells CSAEGQAYGYTF. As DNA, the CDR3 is TGCAGCGCCGAAGGACAGGCCTATGGCTACACCTTC.